The rows below give T cell receptor beta chains drawn from one sample of a study of blood T cells in healthy people across ages. TCRdb itself ran the 5' RACE reads through MiXCR, one entry per CDR3 protein. The sample includes 550,000 to 600,000 distinct CDR3 sequences, 27% of them seen just once. Sequences were obtained from blood. The origin of the receptors is a woman aged 70-85 years in good health. CDR3s include the opening cysteine and the closing phenylalanine or tryptophan. D genes are given only for firm matches. The listing skips clone size in some rows; elsewhere it reads once, few, many or a size class.

d_gene	v_gene	j_gene	len	abundance	CDR3aa	CDR3nt
-	TRBV29-1	TRBJ2-7	13	-	CSVLIGGSYEQYF	TGCAGCGTTTTAATTGGGGGATCATACGAGCAGTACTTC
TRBD2	TRBV5-1	TRBJ2-1	15	-	CASSLGVAGVDEQFF	TGCGCCAGCAGCTTGGGGGTAGCGGGGGTGGATGAGCAGTTCTTC
-	TRBV11-2	TRBJ2-5	14	many	CASSPQGNRETQYF	TGTGCCAGCAGTCCCCAGGGGAATCGAGAGACCCAGTACTTC
TRBD2	TRBV7-8	TRBJ2-1	17	many	CASSPRGLAGRYNEQFF	TGTGCCAGCAGCCCGCGGGGACTAGCGGGGCGGTACAATGAGCAGTTCTTC
-	TRBV11-2	TRBJ2-5	13	-	CASSLSVVGSQYF	TGTGCCAGCAGCCTCAGTGTTGTGGGTTCCCAGTACTTC
-	TRBV5-1	TRBJ1-4	15	-	CASSISGSANEKLFF	TGCGCCAGCAGCATTTCAGGGTCCGCTAATGAAAAACTGTTTTTT
TRBD1	TRBV12-3/TRBV12-4	TRBJ1-5	15	-	CASSTTGDSNQPQHF	TGTGCCAGCAGCACGACAGGGGATAGCAATCAGCCCCAGCATTTT
-	TRBV12-3/TRBV12-4	TRBJ2-5	15	-	CASSFTDQGGETQYF	TGTGCCAGCAGTTTTACAGATCAGGGAGGAGAGACCCAGTACTTC
-	TRBV20-1	TRBJ2-4	15	-	CSARVGALAKNIQYF	TGCAGTGCTAGAGTGGGGGCGCTAGCCAAAAACATTCAGTACTTC
TRBD2	TRBV3-1	TRBJ2-7	15	few	CASSHLAGALYGQYF	TGTGCCAGCAGCCATCTAGCGGGGGCCTTATACGGGCAGTACTTC
-	TRBV12-3/TRBV12-4	TRBJ1-3	13	-	CASSFGQGNTIYF	TGTGCCAGCAGTTTTGGCCAGGGAAACACCATATATTTT
TRBD2	TRBV6-2/TRBV6-3	TRBJ2-7	17	few	CASSRGTSGGIPYEQYF	TGTGCCAGCAGCCGCGGGACTAGCGGGGGGATCCCCTACGAGCAGTACTTC
TRBD2	TRBV6-5	TRBJ2-1	16	-	CASSYSGLAAYNEQFF	TGTGCCAGCAGTTACTCGGGACTAGCGGCTTACAATGAGCAGTTCTTC
-	TRBV14	TRBJ2-3	15	many	CASSQRAPFLVTQYF	TGTGCCAGCAGCCAACGGGCCCCTTTTCTAGTTACGCAGTATTTT
TRBD2	TRBV20-1	TRBJ2-3	16	few	CSARGLLAGGADTQYF	TGCAGTGCTAGAGGACTACTAGCGGGGGGGGCAGATACGCAGTATTTT
-	TRBV3-1	TRBJ2-5	12	-	CASSQKGQAQYF	TGTGCCAGCAGCCAAAAAGGCCAGGCCCAGTACTTC
TRBD1	TRBV12-3/TRBV12-4	TRBJ1-4	14	few	CASSLRGGVEKLFF	TGTGCCAGCAGTTTACGAGGGGGCGTTGAAAAACTGTTTTTT
-	TRBV24-1	TRBJ2-1	14	few	CATSDLRQANEQFF	TGTGCCACCAGTGATTTGCGGCAAGCCAATGAGCAGTTCTTC
-	TRBV5-1	TRBJ1-2	13	few	CASSFSVGYGYTF	TGCGCCAGCAGCTTCAGTGTCGGCTATGGCTACACCTTC
-	TRBV6-2/TRBV6-3	TRBJ2-4	17	few	CASSTDQGIRAKNIQYF	TGTGCCAGCAGTACCGATCAGGGGATTCGGGCCAAAAACATTCAGTACTTC
TRBD1	TRBV29-1	TRBJ2-5	13	few	CSVRADRAGEQYF	TGCAGCGTTAGGGCGGACAGGGCTGGGGAGCAGTACTTC
-	TRBV7-2	TRBJ2-1	15	few	CASSLLGQQYNEQFF	TGTGCCAGCAGCTTGCTAGGACAACAATACAATGAGCAGTTCTTC
-	TRBV11-2	TRBJ2-1	13	few	CASSQDSANEQFF	TGTGCCAGCAGCCAGGACAGCGCTAATGAGCAGTTCTTC
-	TRBV5-5	TRBJ1-1	14	-	CASSFGALLTEAFF	TGTGCCAGCAGCTTCGGGGCCCTACTCACTGAAGCTTTCTTT
-	TRBV19	TRBJ1-1	13	-	CASSMGGNTEAFF	TGTGCCAGTAGTATGGGCGGAAACACTGAAGCTTTCTTT
TRBD2	TRBV7-2	TRBJ2-2	18	few	CASSLRASGGLNTGELFF	TGTGCCAGCAGCTTACGAGCTAGCGGGGGTCTTAACACCGGGGAGCTGTTTTTT
-	TRBV7-2	TRBJ1-1	12	few	CASGQPGPEAFF	TGTGCCAGCGGCCAACCGGGGCCAGAAGCTTTCTTT
TRBD1	TRBV6-6	TRBJ2-7	14	few	CASSSGTGVYEQYF	TGTGCCAGCAGTTCCGGGACAGGAGTTTACGAGCAGTACTTC
-	TRBV12-3/TRBV12-4	TRBJ1-2	15	-	CASSSLGGGPTGYTF	TGTGCCAGCAGTTCCTTAGGGGGGGGTCCTACGGGCTACACCTTC
-	TRBV11-2	TRBJ2-3	15	-	CASSSSPTRTDTQYF	TGTGCCAGCAGCTCCTCCCCCACTAGGACAGATACGCAGTATTTT
TRBD1	TRBV20-1	TRBJ2-3	12	-	CSAHLQGDTQYF	TGCAGTGCTCACTTACAGGGGGACACGCAGTATTTT
-	TRBV20-1	TRBJ2-7	15	few	CSALRSGGDRVEQYF	TGCAGTGCTCTCCGAAGTGGAGGGGATCGGGTCGAGCAGTACTTC
-	TRBV6-6	TRBJ1-2	13	few	CASKIMRGYGYTF	TGTGCCAGTAAGATTATGAGGGGCTATGGCTACACCTTC